The 12 T cell receptor beta chains below come from one sample, sequenced in a study of blood T cell repertoires in COVID-19. Only in-frame clones appear in the TCRdb table, and some are missing; sequencing was by immunoSEQ multiplex PCR. The sample has over 350,000 clones; around nine tenths are singletons. Sample: PBMCs or T cells enriched from blood (not recorded which). Receptors were obtained from a woman between 50 and 59 years old who had recovered from COVID-19.

The chain employs TRBV9 and TRBJ2-1; D gene unclear. Germline CDR1 is SGDLS and CDR2 is YYNGEE. The CDR3 runs to 15 residues. With 0 bases removed from V and 4 bases from J, the gap between germline ends came to 11 bases. The CDR3, as DNA: TGTGCCAGCAGCGTAGGGTCAGAATTATACAATGAGCAGTTCTTC. Protein sequence: CASSVGSELYNEQFF. The full variable domain, with the rest looked up from reference TRBV9 and TRBJ2-1, is DSGVTQTPKHLITATGQRVTLRCSPRSGDLSVYWYQQSLDQGLQFLIQYYNGEERAKGNILERFSAQQFPDLHSELNLSSLELGDSALYFCASSVGSELYNEQFFGPGTRLTVL.

The chain is built from TRBV29-1 and TRBJ2-7; no clear D gene. The CDR3 loop spans 11 amino acids. Trimming left V 7 bases short and J 7 bases short, with 14 bases between. The germline V gene encodes CDR1 SQVTM and CDR2 ANQGSEA. The CDR3 DNA sequence: TGCAGCGCCCGAAACGGGTGGGAGCAGTACTTC. It is translated as CSARNGWEQYF.

This clone was observed once. V is TRBV11-2 and J is TRBJ1-2; the D gene is possibly TRBD1 (5 bases). Germline V CDR1 and CDR2: SGHAT, FQNNGV. The CDR3 is 15 residues long. The V end lost 5 bases, the J end lost 0 bases, and 13 bases lay between the germline ends. For the CDR3, the DNA is TGTGCCAGCAGCGGGTTCGACAGAACTAACTATGGCTACACCTTC. It encodes CASSGFDRTNYGYTF.

This clone has a handful of counts. V usage is TRBV3-1 (or the pseudogene TRBV3-2) and J usage is TRBJ2-3, with 8 bases matching TRBD2. The CDR3 spans 14 residues. With V trimmed by 2 bases and J by 6 bases, 4 bases remained unmatched. Germline assignment: CDR1 LGHDT and CDR2 YNNKEL (reference sequence). This CDR3 is CASSQRGGSDTQYF. Written as DNA, the CDR3 is TGTGCCAGCAGCCAACGGGGGGGCAGTGATACGCAGTATTTT.

This sequence joins TRBV7-9 and TRBJ1-2; D gene unclear. Trimming pared 4 bases from V and 8 bases from J, leaving 14 bases between. The CDR3 runs to 13 residues. Germline V gene lookup returns CDR1 SEHNR and CDR2 FQNEAQ (reference sequence). The CDR3 DNA follows: TGTGCCAGCAGCTCGGCCCCCCGGGGAGGCTACACCTTC. It is translated as CASSSAPRGGYTF. The whole variable domain, remainder taken from reference TRBV7-9 and TRBJ1-2, is DTGVSQNPRHKITKRGQNVTFRCDPISEHNRLYWYRQTLGQGPEFLTYFQNEAQLEKSRLLSDRFSAERPKGSFSTLEIQRTEQGDSAMYLCASSSAPRGGYTFGSGTRLTVV.

The genes are TRBV7-6 and TRBJ1-5; no clear D. V dropped 1 base and J dropped 4 bases, with 14 bases sitting between them. Germline V gene data show CDR1 as SGHVS and CDR2 as FNYEAQ. CDR3 size: 16 residues. CDR3 nucleotides: TGTGCCAGCAGCTTAGAGTCCGGCGGTAGGAATCAGCCCCAGCATTTT. This encodes CASSLESGGRNQPQHF.

V usage is TRBV10-3 and J usage is TRBJ1-2, with TRBD1 as a possible D gene (6 bases). Germline V gene data show CDR1 as ENHRY and CDR2 as SYGVKD. CDR3 length equals 16 residues. Trimming took off 0 bases at V and 4 bases at J, with 15 bases between the two ends. CDR3 in DNA: TGTGCCATCAGTGAGTCCGTGGGGGTGACAGGCTATGGCTACACCTTC. Translated: CAISESVGVTGYGYTF.

V gene TRBV27 combines with J gene TRBJ1-1; 10 bases match TRBD1. The J segment lost 4 bases and the V segment lost 5 bases, leaving 4 bases of the junction unmatched. Germline CDR1 reads MNHEY; CDR2 reads SMNVEV (reference sequence). The CDR3 is made up of 14 amino acids. DNA for the CDR3: TGTGCCAGCAGTAGGCGGGACAGGGGCACTGAAGCTTTCTTT. This gives the protein CASSRRDRGTEAFF.

This chain links TRBV7-2 with TRBJ2-3, with D unresolved. This CDR3 contains 15 residues. V gave up 3 bases and J gave up 2 bases, with 12 bases separating them. CDR1 and CDR2 (germline): SGHTA, FQGNSA. For the CDR3, the DNA is TGTGCCAGCAGCTTTAGAACAGCTCACACAGATACGCAGTATTTT. Translation gives CASSFRTAHTDTQYF.

The V gene is TRBV18, the J gene TRBJ2-1; D not certain. V gave up 0 bases and J gave up 8 bases, with 11 bases separating them. CDR1 KGHSH and CDR2 LQKENI come from the germline V gene. This CDR3 region has 14 residues. CDR3 loop: CASSPPVTVHEQFF. CDR3 nucleotide sequence: TGTGCCAGCTCACCACCGGTAACAGTCCATGAGCAGTTCTTC. The whole variable domain, remainder taken from reference TRBV18 and TRBJ2-1, is NAGVMQNPRHLVRRRGQEARLRCSPMKGHSHVYWYRQLPEEGLKFMVYLQKENIIDESGMPKERFSAEFPKEGPSILRIQQVVRGDSAAYFCASSPPVTVHEQFFGPGTRLTVL.

This clone was seen just once. The V call is TRBV5-1, the J call TRBJ1-1, with a weak D call TRBD1 (5 bases). From germline, CDR1 is SGHRS and CDR2 YFSETQ. CDR3 size: 14 residues. Trimming removed 0 bases from V and 4 bases from J, with 10 bases in between. CDR3 region: CASSLEGVSTEAFF. CDR3 bases: TGCGCCAGCAGCTTGGAAGGGGTCAGCACTGAAGCTTTCTTT. The full variable domain, in which reference TRBV5-1 and TRBJ1-1 provide the parts outside the CDR3, is KAGVTQTPRYLIKTRGQQVTLSCSPISGHRSVSWYQQTPGQGLQFLFEYFSETQRNKGNFPGRFSGRQFSNSRSEMNVSTLELGDSALYLCASSLEGVSTEAFFGQGTRLTVV.

The genes are TRBV28 and TRBJ1-5; 8 positions match TRBD1. Looked up from germline, CDR1 is MDHEN and CDR2 is SYDVKM. The CDR3 consists of 18 residues. Trimming took 7 bases from V and 0 from J; bases not matched to a gene: 14. As DNA, the CDR3 is TGTGCCAGCACTCCATCCGGGACAGGTGACATTAGCAATCAGCCCCAGCATTTT. It translates to CASTPSGTGDISNQPQHF.